This T cell receptor beta chain is from a study of T cell repertoires in cytomegalovirus infection. Study details: HLA-B-restricted CMV epitopes that are well studied were used alongside recently identified HLA-C-restricted ones. It can be stated that public TCR beta signatures indicated CMV infection as well as a matching HLA type.

This CDR3 comprises 14 residues. The germline CDR1 and CDR2 sequences are LGHNA and YSLEER. V lost 0 bases and J lost 5, with 8 bases in between. TCRdb reanalysed the reads using MiXCR and keeps one entry per CDR3 protein. The sample shows approximately 150,000 distinct CDR3 sequences, less than 25% of them seen only once. This clonotype was detected a few times. The antigen remains unidentified. V usage is TRBV4-3 and J usage is TRBJ2-1, with D unclear. The TCR was taken from a human donor in good health (CMV status not recorded). Some clones in this sample may be carry-over from other donors' samples. Sequenced here: CD8+ T cells from cultured PBMCs, sampled from culture after CMV antigen stimulation. DNA for the CDR3: TGCGCCAGCAGCCAAGACCTCCTCGACAATGAGCAGTTCTTC. It is translated as CASSQDLLDNEQFF.